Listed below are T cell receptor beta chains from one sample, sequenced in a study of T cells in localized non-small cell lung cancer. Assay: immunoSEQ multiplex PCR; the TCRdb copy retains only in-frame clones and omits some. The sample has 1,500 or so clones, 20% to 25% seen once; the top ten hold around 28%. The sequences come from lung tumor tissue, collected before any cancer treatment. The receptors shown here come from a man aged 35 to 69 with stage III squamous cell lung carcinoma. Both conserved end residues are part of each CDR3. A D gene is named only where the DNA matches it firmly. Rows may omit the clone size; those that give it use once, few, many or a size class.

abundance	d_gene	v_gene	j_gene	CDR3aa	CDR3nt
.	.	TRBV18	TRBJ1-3	CASSREAGNTIYF	TGTGCCAGCTCAAGAGAGGCTGGAAACACCATATATTTT
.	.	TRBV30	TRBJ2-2	CAWSLGGTGELFF	TGTGCCTGGAGCCTAGGGGGTACCGGGGAGCTGTTTTTT
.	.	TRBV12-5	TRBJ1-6	CAPVSQSSYNSPLHF	TGTGCTCCTGTATCCCAGAGCTCCTATAATTCACCCCTCCACTTT
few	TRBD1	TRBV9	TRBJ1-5	CASRERLTGANQPQHF	TGTGCCAGCAGGGAGCGACTAACAGGGGCCAATCAGCCCCAGCATTTT
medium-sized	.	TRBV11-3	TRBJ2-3	CASSSGLFTDTQYF	TGTGCCAGCAGCTCGGGACTTTTCACAGATACGCAGTATTTT
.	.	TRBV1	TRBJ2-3	CASSPVAGSSDTQYF	TGCGCCAGCAGCCCCGTAGCGGGGAGCTCAGATACGCAGTATTTT
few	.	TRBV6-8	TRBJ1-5	CASSYSGGFQHF	TGTGCCAGCAGTTACTCCGGGGGATTCCAGCATTTT
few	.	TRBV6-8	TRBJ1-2	CASSSRRTGQPLLPNYGYTF	TGTGCCAGCAGTAGTCGCCGAACCGGACAGCCTCTTCTGCCTAACTATGGCTACACCTTC
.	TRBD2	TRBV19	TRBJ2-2	CASIHTSGGTATGELFF	TGTGCCAGTATTCATACTAGCGGGGGGACTGCGACCGGGGAGCTGTTTTTT
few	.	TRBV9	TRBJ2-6	CASSPRVAAGANVLTF	TGTGCCAGCAGCCCGCGTGTAGCTGCTGGGGCCAACGTCCTGACTTTC
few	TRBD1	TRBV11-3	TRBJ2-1	CASTGQVGDNEQFF	TGTGCCAGCACCGGACAGGTGGGCGACAATGAGCAGTTCTTC
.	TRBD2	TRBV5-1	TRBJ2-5	CASSLAGGGETQYF	TGCGCCAGCAGCTTGGCGGGGGGAGGAGAGACCCAGTACTTC
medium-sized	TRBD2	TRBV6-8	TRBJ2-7	CASSRLAGPYEQYF	TGTGCCAGCAGTAGACTAGCGGGCCCCTACGAGCAGTACTTC
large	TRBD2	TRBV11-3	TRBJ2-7	CASSPTSGGLYEQYF	TGTGCCAGCAGCCCAACTAGCGGGGGACTCTACGAGCAGTACTTC
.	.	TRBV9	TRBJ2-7	CASSAAVAYEQYF	TGTGCCAGCAGTGCAGCCGTTGCCTACGAGCAGTACTTC
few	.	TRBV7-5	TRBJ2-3	CASSPRETRTDTQYF	TGTGCCAGCAGCCCCCGGGAGACACGCACAGATACGCAGTATTTT
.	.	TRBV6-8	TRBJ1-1	CASNPAADRGNTEAFF	TGTGCCAGCAACCCCGCCGCGGACCGGGGAAACACTGAAGCTTTCTTT
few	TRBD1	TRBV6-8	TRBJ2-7	CASSRGQGAFYEQYF	TGTGCCAGCAGTAGAGGACAGGGTGCCTTTTACGAGCAGTACTTC
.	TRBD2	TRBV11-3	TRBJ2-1	CASSSGLAGDNEQFF	TGTGCCAGCAGCTCTGGACTAGCGGGAGACAATGAGCAGTTCTTC
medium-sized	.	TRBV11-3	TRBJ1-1	CASSLSGGLAEAFF	TGTGCCAGCAGCTTATCCGGAGGGCTCGCTGAAGCTTTCTTT
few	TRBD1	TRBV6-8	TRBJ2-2	CASSKGKGQGYLSAGELFF	TGTGCCAGCAGTAAGGGGAAGGGACAGGGATATCTTTCGGCCGGGGAGCTGTTTTTT
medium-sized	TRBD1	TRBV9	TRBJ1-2	CASSEAGGQGYYGYTF	TGTGCCAGCAGTGAAGCAGGGGGACAGGGCTACTATGGCTACACCTTC
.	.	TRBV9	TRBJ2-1	CASTRTSSYNEQFF	TGTGCCAGCACCAGGACATCCTCCTACAATGAGCAGTTCTTC
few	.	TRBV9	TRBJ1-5	CASSRTGQNQPQHF	TGTGCCAGCAGCCGAACAGGGCAAAATCAGCCCCAGCATTTT